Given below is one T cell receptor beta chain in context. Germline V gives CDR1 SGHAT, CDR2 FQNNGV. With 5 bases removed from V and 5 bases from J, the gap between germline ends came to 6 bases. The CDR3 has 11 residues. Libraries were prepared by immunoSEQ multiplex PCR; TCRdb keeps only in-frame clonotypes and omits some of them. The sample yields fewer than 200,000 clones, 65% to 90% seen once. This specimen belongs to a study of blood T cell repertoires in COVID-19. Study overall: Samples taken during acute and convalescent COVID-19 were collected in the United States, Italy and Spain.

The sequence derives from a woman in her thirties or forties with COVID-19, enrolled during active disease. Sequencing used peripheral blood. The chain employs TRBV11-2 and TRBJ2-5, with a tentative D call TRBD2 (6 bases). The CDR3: CASSRGETQYF. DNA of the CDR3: TGTGCCAGCAGCCGGGGGGAGACCCAGTACTTC.